The source of this T cell receptor (beta chain) is a study of shared clonotypes between healthy human individuals. Study-level findings and limits: Generally, naive subsets (rather than memory subsets) showed larger estimated richness.

From germline, CDR1 is SGHAT and CDR2 FQNNGV. V lost 1 base and J lost 6, with 14 bases in between. The CDR3 sequence is 15 residues long. Comments on this clone: Its target is unknown.

TCRdb keeps only in-frame clones here, not all; method: immunoSEQ multiplex PCR. The table lists roughly 220,000 clones, 60% to 70% of them singletons. Donors were healthy HIV-negative adults without recently reported acute infections or vaccinations. The clonotype originates from a man aged 25-45 years in good health. Sequences were obtained from memory CD4+ T cells sorted from blood. Subset indicated: CD45RA-negative fraction. The chain links TRBV11-2 to TRBJ2-3; possible D gene TRBD2, 6 bases. As DNA, the CDR3 is TGTGCCAGCAGCTTAGCCGGGAGTACGGGGGATACGCAGTATTTT. Amino acid sequence: CASSLAGSTGDTQYF.